The rows below give T cell receptor beta chains drawn from one sample of a study of OX40 agonist ivuxolimab in advanced cancers. Profiled with immunoSEQ multiplex PCR; TCRdb holds only in-frame clones, not every one. Altogether tens of thousands of clones are present, around nine tenths being singletons, with the ten largest covering roughly 0.72%. Here the sequenced sample was CD4+ or CD8+ T cells sorted from blood, taken in a trial of the OX40 agonist ivuxolimab. Every receptor here comes from an adult with an advanced solid tumor such as melanoma, head and neck, liver or kidney cancer. Each CDR3 is given with its conserved first and last residue. Fields, in order: D gene, J gene, V gene, clone size, CDR3 DNA, CDR3 protein. D genes are given only for firm matches. Some rows have no size entry. The others give once, few or many, or a class for an expanded clone.

d_call: .
j_call: TRBJ2-2
v_call: TRBV7-9
clone_size: .
cdr3_nt: TGTGCCAGCAGCTTAACCACCGGGGAGCTGTTTTTT
cdr3_aa: CASSLTTGELFF

d_call: .
j_call: TRBJ2-5
v_call: TRBV2
clone_size: .
cdr3_nt: TGTGCCAGCAGAACGGACAGACAGCCCGGGACCCAGTACTTC
cdr3_aa: CASRTDRQPGTQYF

d_call: .
j_call: TRBJ2-1
v_call: TRBV7-9
clone_size: .
cdr3_nt: TGTGCCAGCAGCTTAACGGCAGGAATATACAATGAGCAGTTCTTC
cdr3_aa: CASSLTAGIYNEQFF

d_call: .
j_call: TRBJ2-1
v_call: TRBV7-2
clone_size: .
cdr3_nt: TGTGCCAGCAGCCCCACGGAGCCCCTCTCCTACAATGAGCAGTTCTTC
cdr3_aa: CASSPTEPLSYNEQFF

d_call: .
j_call: TRBJ1-2
v_call: TRBV20-1
clone_size: .
cdr3_nt: TGCAGTGCTAGAAGGATCTATGGCTACACCTTC
cdr3_aa: CSARRIYGYTF

d_call: TRBD2
j_call: TRBJ2-1
v_call: TRBV14
clone_size: .
cdr3_nt: TGTGCCAGCAGCCAGGGAGGGCGGCAGTTCTTC
cdr3_aa: CASSQGGRQFF

d_call: .
j_call: TRBJ2-5
v_call: TRBV28
clone_size: .
cdr3_nt: TGTGCCAGCACCTCCTCCTCTGGGCAAGAGACCCAGTACTTC
cdr3_aa: CASTSSSGQETQYF

d_call: TRBD1
j_call: TRBJ2-7
v_call: TRBV7-2
clone_size: .
cdr3_nt: TGTGCCAGCAGCTTACCGGGACAGGACCTCTACGAGCAGTACTTC
cdr3_aa: CASSLPGQDLYEQYF

d_call: .
j_call: TRBJ1-6
v_call: TRBV19
clone_size: .
cdr3_nt: TGTGCCACAGACGTCGGGGGCGGCTCACCCCTCCACTTT
cdr3_aa: CATDVGGGSPLHF

d_call: .
j_call: TRBJ1-5
v_call: TRBV7-9
clone_size: .
cdr3_nt: TGTGCCAGCAGCTTAGTCGCAAATCAGCCCCAGCATTTT
cdr3_aa: CASSLVANQPQHF

d_call: TRBD2
j_call: TRBJ2-7
v_call: TRBV5-4
clone_size: .
cdr3_nt: TGTGCCAGCAGCTTGGGGACTAGCGGGACTTACTACGAGCAGTACTTC
cdr3_aa: CASSLGTSGTYYEQYF

d_call: .
j_call: TRBJ2-1
v_call: TRBV6-6
clone_size: .
cdr3_nt: TGTGCCAGCAGTTACACCCCGACTAACCATGAGCAGTTCTTC
cdr3_aa: CASSYTPTNHEQFF

d_call: .
j_call: TRBJ2-7
v_call: TRBV4-3
clone_size: .
cdr3_nt: TGCGCCAGCAGCCAAGAAATCCGCGCCGCTGGTCGGAGCGAGCAGTACTTC
cdr3_aa: CASSQEIRAAGRSEQYF

d_call: TRBD1
j_call: TRBJ2-1
v_call: TRBV11-2
clone_size: .
cdr3_nt: TGTGCCAGCAGCTCGACAGGGTACAACGGGCAGTTCTTC
cdr3_aa: CASSSTGYNGQFF

d_call: .
j_call: TRBJ1-2
v_call: TRBV6-1
clone_size: .
cdr3_nt: TGTGCCAGCAGGGGAACAGGGAGCCATGGCTACACCTTC
cdr3_aa: CASRGTGSHGYTF

d_call: TRBD2
j_call: TRBJ2-7
v_call: TRBV4-2
clone_size: .
cdr3_nt: TGTGCCAGCAGCCAAGTGACGGGAGGGACCGAGCAGTACTTC
cdr3_aa: CASSQVTGGTEQYF

d_call: .
j_call: TRBJ2-3
v_call: TRBV19
clone_size: .
cdr3_nt: TGTGCCAGTAGTATAAAGTTGTCACCGGGCCCAGATACGCAGTATTTT
cdr3_aa: CASSIKLSPGPDTQYF

d_call: TRBD1
j_call: TRBJ2-3
v_call: TRBV7-9
clone_size: few
cdr3_nt: TGTGCCAGCAGCTTGTGGGACAGTTACACAGATACGCAGTATTTT
cdr3_aa: CASSLWDSYTDTQYF

d_call: TRBD2
j_call: TRBJ2-7
v_call: TRBV9
clone_size: .
cdr3_nt: TGTGCCAGCAGCGTAGAGGCGACTAGCGGGCCCTACGAGCAGTACTTC
cdr3_aa: CASSVEATSGPYEQYF

d_call: TRBD1
j_call: TRBJ2-7
v_call: TRBV11-2
clone_size: .
cdr3_nt: TGTGCCAGCAGCCGGACAGGGCCGCGGCGGCTAGCTCCCTACGAGCAGTACTTC
cdr3_aa: CASSRTGPRRLAPYEQYF

d_call: TRBD1
j_call: TRBJ1-4
v_call: TRBV7-9
clone_size: .
cdr3_nt: TGTGCCAGCAGCTTAACTCAGGGGGCGAATGAAAAACTGTTTTTT
cdr3_aa: CASSLTQGANEKLFF

d_call: .
j_call: TRBJ1-5
v_call: TRBV7-2
clone_size: .
cdr3_nt: TGTGCCAGCAGCCAGGGGATGCATCAGCCCCAGCATTTT
cdr3_aa: CASSQGMHQPQHF

d_call: TRBD1
j_call: TRBJ2-1
v_call: TRBV19
clone_size: .
cdr3_nt: TGTGCCAGTAGTCCCCCCGGACAGGGTGTGGGTGAGCAGTTCTTC
cdr3_aa: CASSPPGQGVGEQFF

d_call: TRBD2
j_call: TRBJ2-7
v_call: TRBV7-2
clone_size: .
cdr3_nt: TGTGCCAGCAGCTTACGGCTAAGCGGGAGATACGAGCAGTACTTC
cdr3_aa: CASSLRLSGRYEQYF

d_call: .
j_call: TRBJ2-7
v_call: TRBV29-1
clone_size: .
cdr3_nt: TGCAGCGTTGATCCAGGGCAGGGCTACGAGCAGTACTTC
cdr3_aa: CSVDPGQGYEQYF

d_call: .
j_call: TRBJ2-1
v_call: TRBV27
clone_size: once
cdr3_nt: TGTGCCAGCAGTACCCGGGGGCACTATGAGCAGTTCTTC
cdr3_aa: CASSTRGHYEQFF

d_call: .
j_call: TRBJ1-2
v_call: TRBV19
clone_size: once
cdr3_nt: TGTGCCAGTAGTACCGTGGACAGCTATGGCTACACCTTC
cdr3_aa: CASSTVDSYGYTF

d_call: .
j_call: TRBJ2-7
v_call: TRBV9
clone_size: .
cdr3_nt: TGTGCCAGCAGCGGCAGGGGGGGCGAGCAGTACTTC
cdr3_aa: CASSGRGGEQYF

d_call: TRBD2
j_call: TRBJ2-3
v_call: TRBV19
clone_size: .
cdr3_nt: TGTGCCAGTAGTATGACTTCACTAGCGGGAGGGACTCGAGATACGCAGTATTTT
cdr3_aa: CASSMTSLAGGTRDTQYF

d_call: .
j_call: TRBJ1-2
v_call: TRBV2
clone_size: .
cdr3_nt: TGTGCCAGCAGTGAACAACAGAATCCCAATACGGGCTACACCTTC
cdr3_aa: CASSEQQNPNTGYTF

d_call: TRBD2
j_call: TRBJ2-1
v_call: TRBV11-2
clone_size: .
cdr3_nt: TGTGCCAGCAGCTTAGTGCGGGAGAATAATGAGCAGTTCTTC
cdr3_aa: CASSLVRENNEQFF

d_call: TRBD1
j_call: TRBJ1-2
v_call: TRBV28
clone_size: .
cdr3_nt: TGTGCCAGCAGTTTATCCCGGACAGGGAACTATGGCTACACCTTC
cdr3_aa: CASSLSRTGNYGYTF

d_call: TRBD1
j_call: TRBJ2-7
v_call: TRBV7-2
clone_size: once
cdr3_nt: TGTGCCAGCAGCTATCAACCGGGACAGGGATACGAGCAGTACTTC
cdr3_aa: CASSYQPGQGYEQYF

d_call: .
j_call: TRBJ2-7
v_call: TRBV14
clone_size: .
cdr3_nt: TGTGCCAGCGGATACTACGAGCAGTACTTC
cdr3_aa: CASGYYEQYF

d_call: TRBD1
j_call: TRBJ1-4
v_call: TRBV6-6
clone_size: .
cdr3_nt: TGTGCCAGCAGTTACTTTCGAGGGGGCGCTGATGAAAAACTGTTTTTT
cdr3_aa: CASSYFRGGADEKLFF

d_call: .
j_call: TRBJ2-7
v_call: TRBV7-2
clone_size: .
cdr3_nt: TGTGCCAGCAGCCGGGAGCGGGTCATTGGGAACGAGCAGTACTTC
cdr3_aa: CASSRERVIGNEQYF

d_call: TRBD2
j_call: TRBJ2-1
v_call: TRBV7-9
clone_size: few
cdr3_nt: TGTGCCAGCAGCTCCGGGACTAGCGGGAGGGTTGAGCAGTTCTTC
cdr3_aa: CASSSGTSGRVEQFF

d_call: .
j_call: TRBJ2-5
v_call: TRBV7-2
clone_size: .
cdr3_nt: TGTGCCAGCAGCTCAAACCCCTTGGGGGACCAAGAGACCCAGTACTTC
cdr3_aa: CASSSNPLGDQETQYF

d_call: TRBD2
j_call: TRBJ2-5
v_call: TRBV14
clone_size: .
cdr3_nt: TGTGCCAGCAGCCAAGGGCGGGAGGGCCTTGAGACCCAGTACTTC
cdr3_aa: CASSQGREGLETQYF

d_call: .
j_call: TRBJ1-1
v_call: TRBV6-6
clone_size: .
cdr3_nt: TGTGCCAGCAGTACAGGGAGCGTCACTGAAGCTTTCTTT
cdr3_aa: CASSTGSVTEAFF

d_call: TRBD2
j_call: TRBJ2-2
v_call: TRBV27
clone_size: .
cdr3_nt: TGTGCCAGCAGTTTTAGGGGACTAGCGGGAGCTTACACCGGGGAGCTGTTTTTT
cdr3_aa: CASSFRGLAGAYTGELFF